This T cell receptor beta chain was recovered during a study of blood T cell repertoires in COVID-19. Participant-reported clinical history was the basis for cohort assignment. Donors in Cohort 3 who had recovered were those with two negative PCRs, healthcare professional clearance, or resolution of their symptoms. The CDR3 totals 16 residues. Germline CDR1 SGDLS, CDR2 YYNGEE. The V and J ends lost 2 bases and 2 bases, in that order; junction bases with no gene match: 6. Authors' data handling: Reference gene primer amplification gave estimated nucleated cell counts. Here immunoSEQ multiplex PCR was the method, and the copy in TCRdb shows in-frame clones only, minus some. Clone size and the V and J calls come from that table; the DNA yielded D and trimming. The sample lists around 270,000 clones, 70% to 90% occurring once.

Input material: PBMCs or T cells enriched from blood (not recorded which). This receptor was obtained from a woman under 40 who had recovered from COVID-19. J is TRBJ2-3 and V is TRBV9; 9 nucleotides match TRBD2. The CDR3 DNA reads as TGTGCCAGCAGCGTGGCGGGGGGGGCCTACACAGATACGCAGTATTTT. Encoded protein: CASSVAGGAYTDTQYF.